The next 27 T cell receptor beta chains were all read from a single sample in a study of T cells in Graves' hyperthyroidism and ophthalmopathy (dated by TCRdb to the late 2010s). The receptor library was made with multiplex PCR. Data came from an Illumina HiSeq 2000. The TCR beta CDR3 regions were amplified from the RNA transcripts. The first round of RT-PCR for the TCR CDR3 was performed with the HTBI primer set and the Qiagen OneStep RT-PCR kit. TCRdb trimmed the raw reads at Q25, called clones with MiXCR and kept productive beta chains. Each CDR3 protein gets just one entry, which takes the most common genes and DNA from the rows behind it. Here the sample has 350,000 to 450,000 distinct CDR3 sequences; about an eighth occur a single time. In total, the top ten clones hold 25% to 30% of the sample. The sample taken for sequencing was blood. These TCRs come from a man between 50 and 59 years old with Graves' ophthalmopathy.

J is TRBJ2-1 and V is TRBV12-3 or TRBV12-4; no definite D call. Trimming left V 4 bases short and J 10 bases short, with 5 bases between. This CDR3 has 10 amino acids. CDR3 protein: CASSSREQFF. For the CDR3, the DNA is TGTGCCAGCAGTTCCAGGGAGCAGTTCTTC.

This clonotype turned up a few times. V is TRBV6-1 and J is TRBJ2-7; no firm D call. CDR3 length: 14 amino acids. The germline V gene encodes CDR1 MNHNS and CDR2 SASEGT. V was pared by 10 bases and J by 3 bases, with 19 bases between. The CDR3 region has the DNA TGTGCCACCCGGTCCCCAGCAGACCTCTACGAGCAGTACTTC. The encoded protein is CATRSPADLYEQYF.

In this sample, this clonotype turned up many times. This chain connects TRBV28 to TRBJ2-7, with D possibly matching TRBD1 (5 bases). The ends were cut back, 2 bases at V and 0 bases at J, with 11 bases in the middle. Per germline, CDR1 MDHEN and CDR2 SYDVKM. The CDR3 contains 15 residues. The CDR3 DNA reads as TGTGCCAGCAGTTTAAGGTCAAGGGGCTCCTACGAGCAGTACTTC. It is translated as CASSLRSRGSYEQYF.

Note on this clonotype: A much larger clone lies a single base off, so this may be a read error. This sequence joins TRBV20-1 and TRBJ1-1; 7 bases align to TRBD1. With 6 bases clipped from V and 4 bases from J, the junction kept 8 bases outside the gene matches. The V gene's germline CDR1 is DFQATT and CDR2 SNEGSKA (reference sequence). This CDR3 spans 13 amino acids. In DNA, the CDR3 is TGCAGTGCCTGGGGCAGGGGGAGCACTGAAGCTTTCTTT. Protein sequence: CSAWGRGSTEAFF.

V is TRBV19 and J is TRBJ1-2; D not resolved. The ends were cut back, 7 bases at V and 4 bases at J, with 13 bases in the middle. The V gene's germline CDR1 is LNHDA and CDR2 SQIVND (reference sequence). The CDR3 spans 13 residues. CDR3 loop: CASKEAVAYGYTF. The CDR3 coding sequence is TGTGCCAGTAAGGAGGCAGTCGCCTATGGCTACACCTTC.

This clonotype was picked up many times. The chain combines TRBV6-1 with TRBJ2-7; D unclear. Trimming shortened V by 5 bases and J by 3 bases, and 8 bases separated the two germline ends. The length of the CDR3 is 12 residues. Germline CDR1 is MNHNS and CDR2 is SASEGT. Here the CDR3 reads CASSKDIYEQYF. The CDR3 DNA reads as TGTGCCAGCAGTAAAGATATCTACGAGCAGTACTTC.

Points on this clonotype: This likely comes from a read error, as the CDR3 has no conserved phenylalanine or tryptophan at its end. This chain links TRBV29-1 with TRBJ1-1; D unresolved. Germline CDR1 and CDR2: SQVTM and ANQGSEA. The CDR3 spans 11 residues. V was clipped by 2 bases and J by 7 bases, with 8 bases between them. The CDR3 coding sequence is TGCAGCGTTGAAACCCGGGGTGAAGCTTTCCTT. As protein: CSVETRGEAFL.

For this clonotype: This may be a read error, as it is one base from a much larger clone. The CDR3 DNA reads TGCGGTGCCACCGGACTAGCGGGAGCGTACGAGCAGTACTTC. Encoded protein: CGATGLAGAYEQYF. J is TRBJ2-7 and V is TRBV20-1; 13 bases match TRBD2. Germline V CDR1 and CDR2: DFQATT, SNEGSKA (reference sequence). This CDR3 region has 14 residues.

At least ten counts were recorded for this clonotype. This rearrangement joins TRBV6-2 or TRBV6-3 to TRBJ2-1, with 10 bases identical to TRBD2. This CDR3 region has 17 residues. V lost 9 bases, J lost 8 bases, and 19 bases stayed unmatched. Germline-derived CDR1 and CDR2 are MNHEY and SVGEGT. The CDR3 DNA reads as TGTGCCAGTCGGGAATGGGCTAGCGGGAGTGGGCGCGATGAGCAGTTCTTC. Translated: CASREWASGSGRDEQFF.

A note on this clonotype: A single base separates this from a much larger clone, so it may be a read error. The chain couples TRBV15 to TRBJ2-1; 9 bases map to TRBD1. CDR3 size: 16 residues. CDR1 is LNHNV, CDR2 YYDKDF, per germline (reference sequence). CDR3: CATNRTRDRAYNEQFF. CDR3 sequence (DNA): TGTGCCACCAACAGAACCCGGGACAGGGCATACAATGAGCAGTTCTTC.

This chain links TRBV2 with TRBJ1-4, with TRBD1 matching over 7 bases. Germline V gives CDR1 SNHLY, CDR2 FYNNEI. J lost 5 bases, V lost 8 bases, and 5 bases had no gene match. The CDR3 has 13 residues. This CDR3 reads CASRQGENEKLFF. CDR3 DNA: TGTGCCAGCCGACAGGGAGAAAATGAAAAACTGTTTTTT.

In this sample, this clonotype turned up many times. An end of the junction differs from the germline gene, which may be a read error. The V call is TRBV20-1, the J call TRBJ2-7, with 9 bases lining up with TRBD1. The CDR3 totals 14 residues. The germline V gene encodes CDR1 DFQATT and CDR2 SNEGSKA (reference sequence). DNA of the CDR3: TGCAGTGCAAGAGACCCGGGACAGGGCTACGAGCAGTACTTC. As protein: CSARDPGQGYEQYF.

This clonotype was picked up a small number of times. CDR3 sequence reads: CSARGLRQGVNEQFF. The CDR3 DNA reads TGCAGTGCTAGAGGCCTGAGACAGGGGGTTAATGAGCAGTTCTTC. The chain is built from TRBV20-1 and TRBJ2-1; TRBD1 agrees at 9 bases. V shed 1 base, J shed 7 bases, and the junction held 8 bases outside the gene matches. Germline V CDR1 and CDR2: DFQATT, SNEGSKA (reference sequence). This CDR3 has 15 amino acids.

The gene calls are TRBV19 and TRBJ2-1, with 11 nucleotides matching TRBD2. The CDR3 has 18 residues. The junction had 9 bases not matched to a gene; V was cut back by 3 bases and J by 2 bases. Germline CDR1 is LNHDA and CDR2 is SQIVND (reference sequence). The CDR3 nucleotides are TGTGCCAGTAGTATTTCGGCTAGCGGGAGGTATACCTACAATGAGCAGTTCTTC. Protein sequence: CASSISASGRYTYNEQFF.

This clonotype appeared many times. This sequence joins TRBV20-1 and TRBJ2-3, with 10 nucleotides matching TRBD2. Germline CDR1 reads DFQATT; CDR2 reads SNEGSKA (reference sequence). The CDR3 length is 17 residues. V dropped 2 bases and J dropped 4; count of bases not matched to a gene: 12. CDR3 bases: TGCAGTGCTAGACTAGCGGGAGTTAGTTGGTTGTCAGATACGCAGTATTTT. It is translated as CSARLAGVSWLSDTQYF.

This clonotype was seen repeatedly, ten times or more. This CDR3 reads CASSETSGIYNEQFF. CDR3 coding DNA: TGTGCCAGCAGCGAGACTAGCGGGATCTACAATGAGCAGTTCTTC. The chain carries TRBV9 and TRBJ2-1, with 11 positions matching TRBD2. The germline gives CDR1 SGDLS, CDR2 YYNGEE. The V gene end was trimmed by 3 bases and the J gene end by 3 bases; junction bases not matched to a gene: 2. CDR3 length: 15 amino acids. The variable domain in full, completed from reference TRBV9 and TRBJ2-1, reads DSGVTQTPKHLITATGQRVTLRCSPRSGDLSVYWYQQSLDQGLQFLIQYYNGEERAKGNILERFSAQQFPDLHSELNLSSLELGDSALYFCASSETSGIYNEQFFGPGTRLTVL.

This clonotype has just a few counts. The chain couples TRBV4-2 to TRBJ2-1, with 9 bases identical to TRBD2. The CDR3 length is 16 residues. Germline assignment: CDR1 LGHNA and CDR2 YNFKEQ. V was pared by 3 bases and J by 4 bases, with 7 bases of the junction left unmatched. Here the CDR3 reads CASSHGLAGIYNEQFF. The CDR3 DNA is TGTGCCAGCAGCCACGGGCTAGCGGGGATTTACAATGAGCAGTTCTTC.

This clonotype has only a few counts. In nucleotides, the CDR3 is TGTGCCAGTAGTATGAAGAGCGGGAGTGGTGCTAGCACAGATACGCAGTATTTT. Encoded protein: CASSMKSGSGASTDTQYF. The chain has TRBV19 and TRBJ2-3; 8 positions match TRBD2. The ends lost 3 bases at V and 0 bases at J; junction bases unmatched: 11. From germline, CDR1 is LNHDA and CDR2 SQIVND (reference sequence). The CDR3 has 18 residues.

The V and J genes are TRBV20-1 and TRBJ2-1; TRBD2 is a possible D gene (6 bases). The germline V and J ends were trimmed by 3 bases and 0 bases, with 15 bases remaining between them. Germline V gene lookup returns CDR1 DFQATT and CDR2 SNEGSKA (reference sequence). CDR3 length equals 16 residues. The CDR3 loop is CSASYASGSSYNEQFF. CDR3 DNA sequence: TGCAGTGCTAGTTACGCCAGCGGGTCCTCCTACAATGAGCAGTTCTTC.

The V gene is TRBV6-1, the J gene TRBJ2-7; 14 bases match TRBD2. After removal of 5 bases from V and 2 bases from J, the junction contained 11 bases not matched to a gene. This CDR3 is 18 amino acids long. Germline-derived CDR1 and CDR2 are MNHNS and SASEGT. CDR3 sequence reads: CASSFGTSGSLGTYEQYF. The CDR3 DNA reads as TGTGCCAGCAGTTTCGGGACTAGCGGGAGCTTAGGGACCTACGAGCAGTACTTC.

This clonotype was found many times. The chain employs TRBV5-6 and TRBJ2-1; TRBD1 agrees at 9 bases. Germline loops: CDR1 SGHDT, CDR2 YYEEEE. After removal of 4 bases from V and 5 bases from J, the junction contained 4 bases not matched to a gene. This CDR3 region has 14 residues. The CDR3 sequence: CASSRQGGNNEQFF. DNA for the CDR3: TGTGCCAGCAGCCGACAGGGGGGGAACAATGAGCAGTTCTTC.

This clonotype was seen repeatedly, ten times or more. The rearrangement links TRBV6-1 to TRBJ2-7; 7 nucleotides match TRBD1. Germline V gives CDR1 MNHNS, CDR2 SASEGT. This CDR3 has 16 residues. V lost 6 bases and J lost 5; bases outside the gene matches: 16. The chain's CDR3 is CASRFLTGSLVDEQYF. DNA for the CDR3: TGTGCCAGCAGATTCCTGACAGGGTCACTGGTTGACGAGCAGTACTTC.

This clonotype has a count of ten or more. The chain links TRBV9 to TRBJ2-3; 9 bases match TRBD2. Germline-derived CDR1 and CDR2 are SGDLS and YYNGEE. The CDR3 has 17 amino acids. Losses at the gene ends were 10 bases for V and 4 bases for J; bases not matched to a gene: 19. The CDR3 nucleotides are TGTGCCCTCGAAAGTAGCGGGGGACTGAGAGAAGCAGATACGCAGTATTTT. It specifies CALESSGGLREADTQYF. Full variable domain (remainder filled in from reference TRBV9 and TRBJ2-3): DSGVTQTPKHLITATGQRVTLRCSPRSGDLSVYWYQQSLDQGLQFLIQYYNGEERAKGNILERFSAQQFPDLHSELNLSSLELGDSALYFCALESSGGLREADTQYFGPGTRLTVL.

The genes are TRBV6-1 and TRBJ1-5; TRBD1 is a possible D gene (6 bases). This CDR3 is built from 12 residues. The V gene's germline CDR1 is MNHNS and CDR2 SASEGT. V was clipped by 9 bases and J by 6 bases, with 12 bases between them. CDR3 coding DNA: TGTGCCAGTCACAGGGAGGGTCAGCCCCAGCATTTT. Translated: CASHREGQPQHF.

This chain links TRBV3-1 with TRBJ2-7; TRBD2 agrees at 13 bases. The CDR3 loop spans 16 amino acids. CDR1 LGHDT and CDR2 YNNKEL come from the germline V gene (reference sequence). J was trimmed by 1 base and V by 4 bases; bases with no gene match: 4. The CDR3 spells CASSRGTSGKSYEQYF. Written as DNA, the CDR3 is TGTGCCAGCAGCCGAGGGACTAGCGGGAAATCCTACGAGCAGTACTTC.

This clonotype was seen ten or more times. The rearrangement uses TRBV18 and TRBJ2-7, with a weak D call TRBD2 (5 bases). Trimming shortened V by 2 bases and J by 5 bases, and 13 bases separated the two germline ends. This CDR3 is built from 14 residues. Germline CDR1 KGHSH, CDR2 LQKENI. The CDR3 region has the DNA TGTGCCAGCTCACCATTCGAGGGTGGGAACGAGCAGTACTTC. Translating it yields CASSPFEGGNEQYF.

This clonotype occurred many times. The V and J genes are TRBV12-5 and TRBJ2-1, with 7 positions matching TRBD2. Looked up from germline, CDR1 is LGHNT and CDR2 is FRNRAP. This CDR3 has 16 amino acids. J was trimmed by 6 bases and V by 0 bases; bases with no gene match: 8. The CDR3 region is CASGLVGALAANEQFF. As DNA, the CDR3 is TGTGCTAGTGGTTTGGTAGGGGCGCTAGCGGCCAATGAGCAGTTCTTC.